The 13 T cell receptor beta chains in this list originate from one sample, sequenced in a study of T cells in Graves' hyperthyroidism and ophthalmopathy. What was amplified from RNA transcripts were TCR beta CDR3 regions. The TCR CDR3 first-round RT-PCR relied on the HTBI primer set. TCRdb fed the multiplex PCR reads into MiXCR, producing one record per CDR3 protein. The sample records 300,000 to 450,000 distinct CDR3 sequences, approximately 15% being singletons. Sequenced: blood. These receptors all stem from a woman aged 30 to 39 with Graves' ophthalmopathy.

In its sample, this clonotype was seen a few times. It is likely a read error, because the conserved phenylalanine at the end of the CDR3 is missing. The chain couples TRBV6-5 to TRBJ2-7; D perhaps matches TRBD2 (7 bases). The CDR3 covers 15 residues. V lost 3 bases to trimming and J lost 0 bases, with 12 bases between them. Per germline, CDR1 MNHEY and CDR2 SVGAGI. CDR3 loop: CASSYLGGASYEQYL. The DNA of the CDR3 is TGTGCCAGCAGTTATTTGGGGGGGGCCTCCTACGAGCAGTACCTC.

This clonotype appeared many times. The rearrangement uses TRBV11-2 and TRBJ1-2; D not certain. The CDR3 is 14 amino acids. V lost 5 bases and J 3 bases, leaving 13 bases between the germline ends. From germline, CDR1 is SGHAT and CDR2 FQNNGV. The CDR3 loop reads CASSGLTDDYGYTF. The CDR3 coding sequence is TGTGCCAGCAGCGGGCTGACGGATGACTATGGCTACACCTTC. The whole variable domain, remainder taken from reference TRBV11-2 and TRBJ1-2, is EAGVAQSPRYKIIEKRQSVAFWCNPISGHATLYWYQQILGQGPKLLIQFQNNGVVDDSQLPKDRFSAERLKGVDSTLKIQPAKLEDSAVYLCASSGLTDDYGYTFGSGTRLTVV.

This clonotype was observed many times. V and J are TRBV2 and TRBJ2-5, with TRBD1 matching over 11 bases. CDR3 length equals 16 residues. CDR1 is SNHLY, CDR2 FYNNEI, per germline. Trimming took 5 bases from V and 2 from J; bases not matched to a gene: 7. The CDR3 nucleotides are TGTGCCAGCAGTCGAATGGGGACAGGGGGACAAGAGACCCAGTACTTC. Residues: CASSRMGTGGQETQYF.

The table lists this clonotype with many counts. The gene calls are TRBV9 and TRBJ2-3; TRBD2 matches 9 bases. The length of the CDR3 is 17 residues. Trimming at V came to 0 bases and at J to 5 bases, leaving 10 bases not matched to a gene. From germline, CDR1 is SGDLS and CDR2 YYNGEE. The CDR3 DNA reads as TGTGCCAGCAGCGTAGAAGTGGGCGGGGGGGCAGGAGATACGCAGTATTTT. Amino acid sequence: CASSVEVGGGAGDTQYF.

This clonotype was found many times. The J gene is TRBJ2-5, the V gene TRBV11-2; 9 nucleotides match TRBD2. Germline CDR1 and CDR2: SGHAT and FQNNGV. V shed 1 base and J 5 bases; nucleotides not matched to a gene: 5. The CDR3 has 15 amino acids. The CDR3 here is CASSLVPTSGETQYF. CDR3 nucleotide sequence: TGTGCCAGCAGCTTAGTTCCAACTAGCGGGGAGACCCAGTACTTC.

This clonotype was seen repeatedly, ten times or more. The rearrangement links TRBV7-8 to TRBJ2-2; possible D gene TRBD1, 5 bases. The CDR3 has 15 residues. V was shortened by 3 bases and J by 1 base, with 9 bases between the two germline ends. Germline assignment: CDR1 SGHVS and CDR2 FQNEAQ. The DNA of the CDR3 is TGTGCCAGCAGCTTCACACAGGTGAACACCGGGGAGCTGTTTTTT. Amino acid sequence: CASSFTQVNTGELFF. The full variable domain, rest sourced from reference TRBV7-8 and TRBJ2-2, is GAGVSQSPRYKVAKRGQDVALRCDPISGHVSLFWYQQALGQGPEFLTYFQNEAQLDKSGLPSDRFFAERPEGSVSTLKIQRTQQEDSAVYLCASSFTQVNTGELFFGEGSRLTVL.

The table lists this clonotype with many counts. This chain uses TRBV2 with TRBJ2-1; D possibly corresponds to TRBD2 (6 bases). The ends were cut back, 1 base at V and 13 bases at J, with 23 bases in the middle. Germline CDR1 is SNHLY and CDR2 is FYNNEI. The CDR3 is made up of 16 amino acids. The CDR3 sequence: CASSEVASRGDSQQFF. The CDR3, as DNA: TGTGCCAGCAGTGAAGTTGCGTCGCGAGGGGACTCTCAACAGTTCTTC.

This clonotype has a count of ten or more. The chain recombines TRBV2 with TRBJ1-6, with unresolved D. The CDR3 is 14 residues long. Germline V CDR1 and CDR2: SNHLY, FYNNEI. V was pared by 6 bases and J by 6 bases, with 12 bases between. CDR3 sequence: CASRSGGSNSPLHF. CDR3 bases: TGTGCCAGCAGGAGTGGAGGTAGTAATTCACCCCTCCACTTT. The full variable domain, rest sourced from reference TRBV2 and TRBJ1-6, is EPEVTQTPSHQVTQMGQEVILRCVPISNHLYFYWYRQILGQKVEFLVSFYNNEISEKSEIFDDQFSVERPDGSNFTLKIRSTKLEDSAMYFCASRSGGSNSPLHFGNGTRLTVT.

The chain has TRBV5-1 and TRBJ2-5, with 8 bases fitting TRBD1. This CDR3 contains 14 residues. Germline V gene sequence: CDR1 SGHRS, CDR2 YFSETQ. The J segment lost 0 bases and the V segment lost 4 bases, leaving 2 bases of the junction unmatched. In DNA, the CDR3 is TGCGCCAGCAGCGGGGACAGGCACCAAGAGACCCAGTACTTC. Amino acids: CASSGDRHQETQYF.

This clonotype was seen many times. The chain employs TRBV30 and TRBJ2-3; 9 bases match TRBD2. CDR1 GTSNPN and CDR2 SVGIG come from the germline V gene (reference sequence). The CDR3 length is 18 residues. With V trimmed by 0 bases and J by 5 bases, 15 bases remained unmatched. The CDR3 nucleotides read TGTGCCTGGAGTGTAGGATTCACCGCGGGGGGGCGGGGAGATACGCAGTATTTT. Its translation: CAWSVGFTAGGRGDTQYF. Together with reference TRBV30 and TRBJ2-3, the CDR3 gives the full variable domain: SQTIHQWPATLVQPVGSPLSLECTVEGTSNPNLYWYRQAAGRGLQLLFYSVGIGQISSEVPQNLSASRPQDRQFILSSKKLLLSDSGFYLCAWSVGFTAGGRGDTQYFGPGTRLTVL.

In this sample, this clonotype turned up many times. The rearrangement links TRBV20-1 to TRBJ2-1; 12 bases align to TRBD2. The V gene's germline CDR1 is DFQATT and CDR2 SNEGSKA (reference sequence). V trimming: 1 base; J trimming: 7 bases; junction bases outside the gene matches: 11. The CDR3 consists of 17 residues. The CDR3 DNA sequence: TGCAGTGCTAGAGTGCCGATTCTAGCGGGGGGGAAGAATGAGCAGTTCTTC. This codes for CSARVPILAGGKNEQFF.

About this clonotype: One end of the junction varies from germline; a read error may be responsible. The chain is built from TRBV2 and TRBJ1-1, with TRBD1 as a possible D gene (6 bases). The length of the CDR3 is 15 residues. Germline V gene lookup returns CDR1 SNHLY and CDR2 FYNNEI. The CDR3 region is CASTQGAREDTEASF. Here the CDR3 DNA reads TGTGCCAGTACACAGGGAGCAAGGGAGGACACTGAAGCTTCCTTT.

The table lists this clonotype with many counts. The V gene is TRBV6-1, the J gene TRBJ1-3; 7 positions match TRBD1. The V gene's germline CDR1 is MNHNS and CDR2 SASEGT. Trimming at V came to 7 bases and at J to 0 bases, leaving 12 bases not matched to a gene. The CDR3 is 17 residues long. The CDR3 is CASTQGVQLSSGNTIYF. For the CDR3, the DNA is TGTGCCAGCACTCAGGGGGTTCAGCTGAGCTCTGGAAACACCATATATTTT.